This T cell receptor beta chain was found in a study of blood T cell repertoires in COVID-19. The assay was immunoSEQ multiplex PCR, and TCRdb's table has in-frame clones only and misses some. The sample lists roughly 63,000 clones, around nine tenths occurring once. The germline V gene has CDR1 SEHNR and CDR2 FQNEAQ (reference sequence). V lost 2 bases and J lost 2, with 8 bases in between. The CDR3 runs 14 residues. This chain uses TRBV7-9 with TRBJ2-3; D is unclear. The clonotype comes from a human donor in a cohort sampled during active COVID-19. Source material: peripheral blood. The CDR3 DNA is TGTGCCAGCAGCTTATTTCTCGTCACAGATACGCAGTATTTT. Its translation is CASSLFLVTDTQYF.